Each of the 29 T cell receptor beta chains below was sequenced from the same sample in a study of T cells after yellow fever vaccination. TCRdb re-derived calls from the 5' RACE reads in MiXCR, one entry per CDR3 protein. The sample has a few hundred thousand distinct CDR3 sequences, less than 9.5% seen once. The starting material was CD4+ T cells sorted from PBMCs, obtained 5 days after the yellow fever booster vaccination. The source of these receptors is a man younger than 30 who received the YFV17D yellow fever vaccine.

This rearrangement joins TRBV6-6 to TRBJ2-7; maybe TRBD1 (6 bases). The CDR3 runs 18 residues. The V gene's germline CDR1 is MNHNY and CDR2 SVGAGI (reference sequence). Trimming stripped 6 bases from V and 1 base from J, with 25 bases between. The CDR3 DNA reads TGTGCCAGCAGCCAACCCTCAAGGGGGAATCTACTTTCCTACGAGCAGTACGTC. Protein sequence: CASSQPSRGNLLSYEQYV.

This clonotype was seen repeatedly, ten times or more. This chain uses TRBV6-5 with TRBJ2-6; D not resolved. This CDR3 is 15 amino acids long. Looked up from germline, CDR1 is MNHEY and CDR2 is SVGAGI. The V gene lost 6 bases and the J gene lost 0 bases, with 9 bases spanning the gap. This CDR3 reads CASRGSASGANVLTF. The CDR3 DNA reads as TGTGCCAGCAGAGGGTCTGCCTCTGGGGCCAACGTCCTGACTTTC.

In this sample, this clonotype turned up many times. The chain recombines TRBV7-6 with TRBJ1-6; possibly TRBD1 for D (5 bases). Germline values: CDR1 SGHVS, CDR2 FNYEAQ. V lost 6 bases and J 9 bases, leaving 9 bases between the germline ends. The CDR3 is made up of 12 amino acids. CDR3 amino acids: CASRDDSSPLHF. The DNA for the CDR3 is TGTGCCAGCAGGGATGACAGTTCACCCCTCCACTTT.

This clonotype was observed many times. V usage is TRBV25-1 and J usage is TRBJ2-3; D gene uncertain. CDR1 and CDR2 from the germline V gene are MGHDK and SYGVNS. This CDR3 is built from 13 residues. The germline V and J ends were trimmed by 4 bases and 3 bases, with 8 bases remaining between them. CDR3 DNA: TGTGCCAGCAGTGGAACAGCTACAGATACGCAGTATTTT. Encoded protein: CASSGTATDTQYF.

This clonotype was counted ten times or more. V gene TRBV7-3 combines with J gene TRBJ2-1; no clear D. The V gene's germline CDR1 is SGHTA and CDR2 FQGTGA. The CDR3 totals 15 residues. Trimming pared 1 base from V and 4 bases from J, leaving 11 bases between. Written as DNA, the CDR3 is TGTGCCAGCAGCTTAATCGGCGGCCGATACAATGAGCAGTTCTTC. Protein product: CASSLIGGRYNEQFF. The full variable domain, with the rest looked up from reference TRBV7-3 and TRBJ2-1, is GAGVSQTPSNKVTEKGKYVELRCDPISGHTALYWYRQSLGQGPEFLIYFQGTGAADDSGLPNDRFFAVRPEGSVSTLKIQRTERGDSAVYLCASSLIGGRYNEQFFGPGTRLTVL.

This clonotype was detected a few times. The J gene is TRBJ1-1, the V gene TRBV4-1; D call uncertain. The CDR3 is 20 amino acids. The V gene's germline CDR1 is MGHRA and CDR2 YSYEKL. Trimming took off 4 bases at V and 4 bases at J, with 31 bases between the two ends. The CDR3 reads CASSPRVRGAGLGVGTEAFF. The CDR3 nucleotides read TGCGCCAGCAGCCCCAGAGTCCGGGGTGCGGGGTTGGGAGTGGGCACTGAAGCTTTCTTT.

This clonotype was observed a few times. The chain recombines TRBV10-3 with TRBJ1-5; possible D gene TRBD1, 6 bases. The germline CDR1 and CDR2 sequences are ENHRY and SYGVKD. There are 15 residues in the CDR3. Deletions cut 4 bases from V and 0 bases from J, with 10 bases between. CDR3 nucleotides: TGTGCCATCAGTGGGACAGCTTATAGCAATCAGCCCCAGCATTTT. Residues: CAISGTAYSNQPQHF.

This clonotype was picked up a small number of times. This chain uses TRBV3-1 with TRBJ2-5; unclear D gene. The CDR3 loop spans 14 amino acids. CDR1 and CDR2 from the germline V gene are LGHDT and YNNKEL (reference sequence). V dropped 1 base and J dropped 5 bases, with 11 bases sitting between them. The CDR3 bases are TGTGCCAGCAGCCAAGTACAGAGGTATGAGACCCAGTACTTC. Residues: CASSQVQRYETQYF.

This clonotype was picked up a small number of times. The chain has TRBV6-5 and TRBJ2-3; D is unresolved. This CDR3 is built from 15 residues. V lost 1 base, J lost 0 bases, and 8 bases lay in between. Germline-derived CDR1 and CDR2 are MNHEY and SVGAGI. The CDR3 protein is CASSYWGTSTDTQYF. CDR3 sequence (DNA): TGTGCCAGCAGTTACTGGGGTACTAGCACAGATACGCAGTATTTT.

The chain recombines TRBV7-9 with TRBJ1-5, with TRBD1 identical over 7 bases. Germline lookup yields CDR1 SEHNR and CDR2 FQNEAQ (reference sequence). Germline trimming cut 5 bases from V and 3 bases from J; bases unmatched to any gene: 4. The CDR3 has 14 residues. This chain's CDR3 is CASSQGTDNQPQHF. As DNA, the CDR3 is TGTGCCAGCAGCCAAGGGACAGACAATCAGCCCCAGCATTTT.

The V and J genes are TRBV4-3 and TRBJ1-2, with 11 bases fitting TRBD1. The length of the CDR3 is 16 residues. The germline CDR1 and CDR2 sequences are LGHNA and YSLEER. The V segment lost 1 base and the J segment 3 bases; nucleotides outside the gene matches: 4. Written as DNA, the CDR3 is TGCGCCAGCAGCCAAGTGGGGGACAGGGGGGACTATGGCTACACCTTC. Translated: CASSQVGDRGDYGYTF.

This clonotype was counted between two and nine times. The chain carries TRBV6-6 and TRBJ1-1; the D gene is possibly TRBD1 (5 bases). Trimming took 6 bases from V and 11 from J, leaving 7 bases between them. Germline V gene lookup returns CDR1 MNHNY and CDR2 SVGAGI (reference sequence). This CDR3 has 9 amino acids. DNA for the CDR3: TGTGCCAGCAGCCGGGGGGCTTTCTTT. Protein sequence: CASSRGAFF.

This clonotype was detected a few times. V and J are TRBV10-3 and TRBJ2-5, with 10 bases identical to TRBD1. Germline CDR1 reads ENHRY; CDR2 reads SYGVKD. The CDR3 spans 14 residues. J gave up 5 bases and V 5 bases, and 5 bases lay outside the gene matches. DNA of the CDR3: TGTGCCATCAGTCCGGGACAGGGGAAGGAGACCCAGTACTTC. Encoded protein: CAISPGQGKETQYF.

The CDR3 coding sequence is TGTGCCAGCAGCTTAGGGGGAAGGAAAGATGAAAAACTGTTTTTT. Protein: CASSLGGRKDEKLFF. The chain has TRBV13 and TRBJ1-4, with D uncertain. The CDR3 is made up of 15 amino acids. Germline CDR1 and CDR2: PRHDT and FYEKMQ (reference sequence). Between the trimmed V and J ends, which lost 0 bases and 6 bases, there was a span of 11 bases.

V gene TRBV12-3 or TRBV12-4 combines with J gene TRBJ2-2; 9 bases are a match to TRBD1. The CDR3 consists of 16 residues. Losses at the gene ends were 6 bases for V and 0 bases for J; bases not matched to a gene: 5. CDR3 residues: CASRQTGGANTGELFF. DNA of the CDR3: TGTGCCAGCAGGCAAACAGGGGGCGCGAACACCGGGGAGCTGTTTTTT.

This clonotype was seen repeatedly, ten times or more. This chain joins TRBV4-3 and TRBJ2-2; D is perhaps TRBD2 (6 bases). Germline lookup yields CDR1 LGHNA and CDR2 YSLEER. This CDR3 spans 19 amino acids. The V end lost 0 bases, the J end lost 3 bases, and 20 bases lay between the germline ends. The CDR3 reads CASSQDAMRDWGDTGELFF. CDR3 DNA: TGCGCCAGCAGCCAAGATGCCATGAGGGATTGGGGGGACACCGGGGAGCTGTTTTTT.

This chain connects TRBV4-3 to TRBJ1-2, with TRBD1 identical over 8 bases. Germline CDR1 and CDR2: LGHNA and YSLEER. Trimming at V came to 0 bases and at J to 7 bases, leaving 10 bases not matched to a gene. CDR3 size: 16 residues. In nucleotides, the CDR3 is TGCGCCAGCAGCCAAGATGGCTACAGGGGGATTCGTGGCTACACCTTC. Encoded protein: CASSQDGYRGIRGYTF.

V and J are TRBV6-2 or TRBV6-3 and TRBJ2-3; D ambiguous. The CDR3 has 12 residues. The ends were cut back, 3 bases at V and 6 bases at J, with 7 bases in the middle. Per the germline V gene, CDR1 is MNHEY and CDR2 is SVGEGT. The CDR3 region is CASSYFQDTQYF. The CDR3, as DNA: TGTGCCAGCAGTTATTTCCAGGATACGCAGTATTTT.

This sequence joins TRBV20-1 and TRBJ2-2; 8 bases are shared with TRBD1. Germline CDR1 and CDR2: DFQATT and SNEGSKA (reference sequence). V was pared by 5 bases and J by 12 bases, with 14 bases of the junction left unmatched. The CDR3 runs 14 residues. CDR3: CSAFPASQGAKLFF. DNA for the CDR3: TGCAGTGCTTTCCCAGCTTCCCAGGGGGCCAAGCTGTTTTTT.

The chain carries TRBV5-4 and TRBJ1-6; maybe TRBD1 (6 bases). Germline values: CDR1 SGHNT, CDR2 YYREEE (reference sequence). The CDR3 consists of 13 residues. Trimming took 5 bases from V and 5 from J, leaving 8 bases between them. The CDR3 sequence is CASSRTDNSPLHF. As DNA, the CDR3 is TGTGCCAGCAGTCGGACAGATAATTCACCCCTCCACTTT.

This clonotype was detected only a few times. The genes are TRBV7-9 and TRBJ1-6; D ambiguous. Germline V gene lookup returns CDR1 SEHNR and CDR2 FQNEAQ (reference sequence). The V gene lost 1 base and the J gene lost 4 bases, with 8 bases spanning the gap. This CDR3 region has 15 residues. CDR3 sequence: CASSLDVPYNSPLHF. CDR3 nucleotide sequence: TGTGCCAGCAGCTTAGACGTACCTTATAATTCACCCCTCCACTTT.

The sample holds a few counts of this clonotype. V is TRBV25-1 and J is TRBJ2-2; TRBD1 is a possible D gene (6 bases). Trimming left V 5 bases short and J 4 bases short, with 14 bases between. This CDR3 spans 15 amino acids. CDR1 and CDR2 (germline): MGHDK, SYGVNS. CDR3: CASSTSGTFTGELFF. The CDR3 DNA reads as TGTGCCAGCAGTACCTCGGGGACATTCACCGGGGAGCTGTTTTTT.

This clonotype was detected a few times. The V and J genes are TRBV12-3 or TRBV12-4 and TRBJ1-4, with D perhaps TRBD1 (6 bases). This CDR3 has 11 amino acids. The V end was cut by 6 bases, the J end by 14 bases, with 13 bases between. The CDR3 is CASSPYRVLFF. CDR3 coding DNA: TGTGCCAGCAGCCCATACAGGGTCCTGTTTTTT.

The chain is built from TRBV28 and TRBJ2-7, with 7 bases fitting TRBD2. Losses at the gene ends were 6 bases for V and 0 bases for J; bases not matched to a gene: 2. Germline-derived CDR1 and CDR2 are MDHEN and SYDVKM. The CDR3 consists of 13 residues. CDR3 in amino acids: CASRGGSSYEQYV. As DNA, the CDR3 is TGTGCCAGCAGGGGGGGGAGCTCCTACGAGCAGTACGTC.

This CDR3 reads CASSLGPVNYGYTF. CDR3 coding DNA: TGTGCCAGCAGCTTAGGTCCAGTTAACTATGGCTACACCTTC. The chain uses TRBV7-2 and TRBJ1-2, with D hard to call. Trimming removed 1 base from V and 1 base from J, with 7 bases in between. The germline CDR1 and CDR2 sequences are SGHTA and FQGNSA. CDR3 length equals 14 residues. Using reference TRBV7-2 and TRBJ1-2 for the parts outside the CDR3, the full variable domain is GAGVSQSPSNKVTEKGKDVELRCDPISGHTALYWYRQSLGQGLEFLIYFQGNSAPDKSGLPSDRFSAERTGGSVSTLTIQRTQQEDSAVYLCASSLGPVNYGYTFGSGTRLTVV.

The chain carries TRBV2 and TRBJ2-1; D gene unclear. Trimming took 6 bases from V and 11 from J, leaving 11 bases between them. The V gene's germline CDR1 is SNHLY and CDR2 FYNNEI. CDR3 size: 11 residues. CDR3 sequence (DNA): TGTGCCAGCAGCCGTGGTCAAAAGCAGTTCTTC. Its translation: CASSRGQKQFF.

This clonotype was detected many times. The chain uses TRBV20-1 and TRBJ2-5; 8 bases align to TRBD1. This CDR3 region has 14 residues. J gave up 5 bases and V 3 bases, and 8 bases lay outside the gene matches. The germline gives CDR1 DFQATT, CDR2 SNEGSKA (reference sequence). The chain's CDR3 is CSASARQGRETQYF. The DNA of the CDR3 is TGCAGTGCTAGCGCGAGACAGGGGCGGGAGACCCAGTACTTC.

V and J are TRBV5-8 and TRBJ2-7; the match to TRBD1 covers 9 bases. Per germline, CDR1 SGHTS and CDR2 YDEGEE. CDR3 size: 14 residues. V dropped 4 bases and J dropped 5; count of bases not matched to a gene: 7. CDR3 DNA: TGTGCCAGCAGCCCCTGGACAGGGGTACACGAGCAGTACGTC. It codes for CASSPWTGVHEQYV.

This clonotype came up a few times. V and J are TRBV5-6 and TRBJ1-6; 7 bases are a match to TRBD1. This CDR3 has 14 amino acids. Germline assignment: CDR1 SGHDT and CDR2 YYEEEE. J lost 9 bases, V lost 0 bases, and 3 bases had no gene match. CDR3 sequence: CASSLEQGFSPLHF. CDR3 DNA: TGTGCCAGCAGCTTGGAACAGGGGTTTTCACCCCTCCACTTT.